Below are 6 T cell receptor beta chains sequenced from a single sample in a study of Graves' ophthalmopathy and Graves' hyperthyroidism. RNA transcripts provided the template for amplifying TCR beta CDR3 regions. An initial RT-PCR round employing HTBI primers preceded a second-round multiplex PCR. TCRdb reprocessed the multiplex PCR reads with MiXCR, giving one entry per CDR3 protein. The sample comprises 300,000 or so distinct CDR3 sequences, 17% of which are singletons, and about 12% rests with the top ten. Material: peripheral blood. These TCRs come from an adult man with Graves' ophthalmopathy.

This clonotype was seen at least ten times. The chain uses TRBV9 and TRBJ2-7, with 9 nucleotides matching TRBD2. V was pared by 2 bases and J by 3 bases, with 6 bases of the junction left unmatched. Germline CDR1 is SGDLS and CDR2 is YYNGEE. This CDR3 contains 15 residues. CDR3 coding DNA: TGTGCCAGCAGCGTTCAAGCGGGAGGAAACTACGAGCAGTACTTC. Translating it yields CASSVQAGGNYEQYF. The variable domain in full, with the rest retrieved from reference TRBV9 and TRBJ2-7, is DSGVTQTPKHLITATGQRVTLRCSPRSGDLSVYWYQQSLDQGLQFLIQYYNGEERAKGNILERFSAQQFPDLHSELNLSSLELGDSALYFCASSVQAGGNYEQYFGPGTRLTVT.

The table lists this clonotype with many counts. CDR3 amino acids: CASSLGSASQETQYF. CDR3 DNA sequence: TGTGCCAGCAGCTTAGGGTCAGCGAGCCAAGAGACCCAGTACTTC. The chain uses TRBV7-2 and TRBJ2-5; D remains ambiguous. V lost 1 base to trimming and J lost 1 base, with 10 bases between them. The CDR3 consists of 15 residues. CDR1 SGHTA and CDR2 FQGNSA come from the germline V gene.

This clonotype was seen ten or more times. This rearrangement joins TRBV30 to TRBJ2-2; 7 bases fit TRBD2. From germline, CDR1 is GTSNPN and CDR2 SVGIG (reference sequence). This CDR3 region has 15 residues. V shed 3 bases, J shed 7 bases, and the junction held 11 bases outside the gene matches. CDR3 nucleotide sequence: TGTGCCTGGAGCGTGACTAGCTGGGGTAACGGGGAGCTGTTTTTT. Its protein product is CAWSVTSWGNGELFF.

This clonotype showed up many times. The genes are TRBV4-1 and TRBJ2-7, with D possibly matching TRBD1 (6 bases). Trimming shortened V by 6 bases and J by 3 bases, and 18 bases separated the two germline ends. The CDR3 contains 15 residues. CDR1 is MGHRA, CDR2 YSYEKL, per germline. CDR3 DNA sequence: TGCGCCAGCAGACCTAGGGACACAGTACTCTACGAGCAGTACTTC. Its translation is CASRPRDTVLYEQYF.

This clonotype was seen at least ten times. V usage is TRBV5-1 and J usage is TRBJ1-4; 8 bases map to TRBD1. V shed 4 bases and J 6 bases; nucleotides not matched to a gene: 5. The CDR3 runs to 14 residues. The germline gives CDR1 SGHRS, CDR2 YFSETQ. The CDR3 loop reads CASSAGQVDEKLFF. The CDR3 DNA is TGCGCCAGCAGCGCGGGACAGGTGGATGAAAAACTGTTTTTT.

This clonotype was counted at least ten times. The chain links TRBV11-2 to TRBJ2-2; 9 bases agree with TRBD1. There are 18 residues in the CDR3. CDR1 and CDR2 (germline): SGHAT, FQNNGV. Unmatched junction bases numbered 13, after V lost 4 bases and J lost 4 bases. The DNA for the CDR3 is TGTGCCAGCAGCTCCCCTGGAACCGGGACAGGGCGCACCGGGGAGCTGTTTTTT. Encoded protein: CASSSPGTGTGRTGELFF.